One and the same sample provided the 10 T cell receptor beta chains below, sequenced in a study of glioma-infiltrating T cells after dendritic cell vaccination. TCRdb's copy holds only in-frame clones and misses some; the assay was immunoSEQ multiplex PCR. This table has tens of thousands of clones, 70% to 90% appearing once. Material: blood, obtained before dendritic cell vaccination. Every receptor here comes from a human donor with glioblastoma.

This clone showed up just once. The rearrangement joins TRBV18 to TRBJ2-1, with D possibly matching TRBD1 (5 bases). V gave up 5 bases and J gave up 7 bases, with 12 bases separating them. This CDR3 has 13 residues. Germline CDR1 and CDR2: KGHSH and LQKENI. The CDR3 coding sequence is TGTGCCAGCTCAGGAGCAGGGCTTAATGAGCAGTTCTTC. This translates into CASSGAGLNEQFF.

This chain links TRBV2 with TRBJ2-3, with D possibly TRBD2 on 6 matching bases. The CDR3 is 15 residues long. V dropped 6 bases and J dropped 0 bases, with 13 bases sitting between them. Germline V lookup: CDR1 SNHLY, CDR2 FYNNEI. The DNA for the CDR3 is TGTGCCAGCAGCGGGGGACTCCTCAGCACAGATACGCAGTATTTT. Its translation: CASSGGLLSTDTQYF. Using reference TRBV2 and TRBJ2-3 for the parts outside the CDR3, the full variable domain is EPEVTQTPSHQVTQMGQEVILRCVPISNHLYFYWYRQILGQKVEFLVSFYNNEISEKSEIFDDQFSVERPDGSNFTLKIRSTKLEDSAMYFCASSGGLLSTDTQYFGPGTRLTVL.

The chain has TRBV10-3 and TRBJ2-5; D is perhaps TRBD2 (6 bases). The germline V gene has CDR1 ENHRY and CDR2 SYGVKD. The CDR3 has 14 amino acids. Trimming removed 2 bases at V and 4 bases at J, with 11 bases between. Here the CDR3 DNA reads TGTGCCATCAGTGAGGGAGGCGGGGCAGAGACCCAGTACTTC. Protein product: CAISEGGGAETQYF.

This chain joins TRBV11-2 and TRBJ2-2; 9 bases fit TRBD1. The CDR3 has 15 residues. From germline, CDR1 is SGHAT and CDR2 FQNNGV. V shed 4 bases and J 4 bases; nucleotides not matched to a gene: 4. The CDR3 loop reads CASSSDRGGTGELFF. CDR3 DNA: TGTGCCAGCAGCTCGGACAGGGGTGGCACCGGGGAGCTGTTTTTT.

The chain employs TRBV7-6 and TRBJ1-1; no definite D call. Trimming took 3 bases from V and 0 from J, leaving 11 bases between them. The germline V gene encodes CDR1 SGHVS and CDR2 FNYEAQ. The length of the CDR3 is 15 residues. CDR3 DNA sequence: TGTGCCAGCAGCTTGATGGCAGGCATGAACACTGAAGCTTTCTTT. Its translation: CASSLMAGMNTEAFF.

The CDR3 DNA sequence: TGTGCCAGCAGTTCCAGGGACTATAATGAGCAGTTCTTC. Protein product: CASSSRDYNEQFF. This sequence joins TRBV27 and TRBJ2-1, with TRBD2 identical over 7 bases. CDR3 size: 13 residues. CDR1 is MNHEY, CDR2 SMNVEV, per germline (reference sequence). V shed 4 bases, J shed 7 bases, and the junction held 4 bases outside the gene matches.

The V call is TRBV19, the J call TRBJ2-3, with TRBD2 matching over 10 bases. V trimming: 5 bases; J trimming: 2 bases; junction bases outside the gene matches: 4. CDR1 is LNHDA and CDR2 is SQIVND in the germline V gene (reference sequence). The CDR3 has 15 residues. The CDR3 protein is CASSSSGSFTDTQYF. In DNA, the CDR3 is TGTGCCAGTAGTTCTAGCGGGAGCTTCACAGATACGCAGTATTTT.

The rearrangement uses TRBV6-5 and TRBJ1-1; TRBD1 matches 7 bases. Germline loops: CDR1 MNHEY, CDR2 SVGAGI. CDR3 size: 16 residues. The V and J ends lost 0 bases and 4 bases, in that order; junction bases with no gene match: 8. DNA of the CDR3: TGTGCCAGCAGTTACTCGGAGGGGGCGGGGGGCACTGAAGCTTTCTTT. Translated, it gives CASSYSEGAGGTEAFF.

The chain has TRBV5-1 and TRBJ1-1; 7 bases agree with TRBD1. Germline CDR1 reads SGHRS; CDR2 reads YFSETQ. The length of the CDR3 is 16 residues. The J segment lost 0 bases and the V segment lost 7 bases, leaving 12 bases of the junction unmatched. In DNA form, the CDR3 reads TGCGCCAGCTCCCTTTTTACCGGGACAGTGAACACTGAAGCTTTCTTT. Its translation is CASSLFTGTVNTEAFF. The whole variable domain, filled in from reference TRBV5-1 and TRBJ1-1, reads KAGVTQTPRYLIKTRGQQVTLSCSPISGHRSVSWYQQTPGQGLQFLFEYFSETQRNKGNFPGRFSGRQFSNSRSEMNVSTLELGDSALYLCASSLFTGTVNTEAFFGQGTRLTVV.

V usage is TRBV18 and J usage is TRBJ2-3, with 7 bases identical to TRBD1. V was clipped by 6 bases and J by 1 base; unmatched bases: 4. Per germline, CDR1 KGHSH and CDR2 LQKENI. The CDR3 length is 14 residues. The CDR3 is CASSLTGGTDTQYF. Here the CDR3 DNA reads TGTGCCAGCTCTCTTACAGGGGGCACAGATACGCAGTATTTT.